This entry lists 6 T cell receptor beta chains sequenced from one sample in a study of blood T cells in healthy people across ages. Primers used in a second PCR of about 6 to 11 cycles were a sample-barcoded 5' primer and a J-beta primer mix. From the 5' RACE reads, TCRdb called clonotypes with MiXCR, one entry per CDR3 protein. This sample has about 840,000 distinct CDR3 sequences; 25% to 30% occur once, and the top ten carry roughly 10%. The same data also contributed to another study, on T cells of mothers and their children.

Source material: blood. These receptors all come from a woman between 40 and 55 years old in good health.

V is TRBV6-5 and J is TRBJ2-1; 9 bases are shared with TRBD1. Germline trimming cut 9 bases from V and 9 bases from J; bases unmatched to any gene: 9. This CDR3 region has 13 residues. Germline lookup yields CDR1 MNHEY and CDR2 SVGAGI. CDR3 DNA sequence: TGTGCCAGGTGGGACAGGGCCAGGGGTGAGCAGTTCTTC. It yields the protein CARWDRARGEQFF.

This clonotype was seen many times. This chain connects TRBV20-1 to TRBJ2-7, with no clear D. Trimming took 0 bases from V and 4 from J, leaving 13 bases between them. The CDR3 covers 14 residues. Germline loops: CDR1 DFQATT, CDR2 SNEGSKA (reference sequence). CDR3 loop: CSARDSGRYYEQYF. The CDR3 DNA is TGCAGTGCTAGAGATTCGGGCAGATATTACGAGCAGTACTTC.

Only a few counts were recorded for this clonotype. V usage is TRBV28 and J usage is TRBJ1-6; D unclear. The germline gives CDR1 MDHEN, CDR2 SYDVKM. The CDR3 length is 17 residues. V was clipped by 4 bases and J by 0 bases, with 13 bases between them. The CDR3 loop is CASSYRPESSYNSPLHF. CDR3 coding DNA: TGTGCCAGCAGTTATCGGCCGGAGAGCTCCTATAATTCACCCCTCCACTTT.

This clonotype was counted a few times. V is TRBV28 and J is TRBJ1-2, with 9 bases that match TRBD1. Germline CDR1 and CDR2: MDHEN and SYDVKM. Trimming cost V 5 bases and J 3 bases; bases outside gene matches: 4. The CDR3 contains 14 residues. The CDR3 DNA reads as TGTGCCAGCAGTCCACAGGGGGCATACTATGGCTACACCTTC. Translating gives CASSPQGAYYGYTF.

This clonotype was observed a handful of times. This sequence joins TRBV28 and TRBJ1-2, with 9 nucleotides matching TRBD1. Germline lookup yields CDR1 MDHEN and CDR2 SYDVKM. There are 16 residues in the CDR3. The V gene end was trimmed by 2 bases and the J gene end by 2 bases; junction bases not matched to a gene: 6. The CDR3 loop reads CASSLGGDRVNYGYTF. The CDR3 DNA is TGTGCCAGCAGTTTAGGCGGGGACAGGGTAAACTATGGCTACACCTTC.

The chain combines TRBV28 with TRBJ1-4; 7 bases agree with TRBD1. This CDR3 has 16 amino acids. Germline lookup yields CDR1 MDHEN and CDR2 SYDVKM. After removal of 3 bases from V and 6 bases from J, the junction contained 10 bases not matched to a gene. The CDR3, as DNA: TGTGCCAGCAGTTTTTGGGGGAGGGGGCGCGATGAAAAACTGTTTTTT. Protein: CASSFWGRGRDEKLFF.